The clone carrying this T cell receptor beta chain was recorded only once. The TCRbeta library was prepared with unique molecular identifiers. TCRdb analysed the PCR reads with MiXCR anew, one entry per CDR3 protein. The sample lists around 600,000 distinct CDR3 sequences; approximately 17% were seen once. The sample comes from a study of T-cell reconstitution after alpha-beta-depleted transplantation in children. The V gene lost 4 bases and the J gene lost 0 bases, with 8 bases spanning the gap. Germline assignment: CDR1 SNHLY and CDR2 FYNNEI. The CDR3 totals 14 residues. The chain links TRBV2 to TRBJ2-3, with D unclear. The sequencing used PBMCs from the stem cell graft donor, collected from the stem cell graft. This TCR was sampled from a human donor who donated a stem cell graft to a child with acute myeloid leukemia. CDR3 sequence: CASSVSVSTDTQYF. The CDR3 DNA follows: TGTGCCAGCAGTGTGTCGGTTAGCACAGATACGCAGTATTTT. The variable domain in full, with the rest retrieved from reference TRBV2 and TRBJ2-3, is EPEVTQTPSHQVTQMGQEVILRCVPISNHLYFYWYRQILGQKVEFLVSFYNNEISEKSEIFDDQFSVERPDGSNFTLKIRSTKLEDSAMYFCASSVSVSTDTQYFGPGTRLTVL.